This is a list of T cell receptor beta chains from one sample in a study of T cell changes during pregnancy in multiple sclerosis. TCRdb's copy holds only in-frame clones and misses some; the assay was immunoSEQ multiplex PCR. Among roughly 30,000 clones, more than 75% were seen once, and the ten largest hold 8.3%. The source was CD8+ T cells from peripheral blood mononuclear cells, collected after pregnancy. The receptor source for this set is a female donor with multiple sclerosis, enrolled in a pregnancy study. Each CDR3 is given with its conserved first and last residue. A D gene is named only where the DNA matches it firmly. Size is stated for part of the rows, as once, few or many counts, or as a class when the clone is expanded.

>-|TRBJ2-3|TRBV6-5|-
TGTGCCAGCAGTACCCTGGGCTCCAGCACAGATACGCAGTATTTT
CASSTLGSSTDTQYF
>TRBD1|TRBJ1-6|TRBV7-9|-
TGTGCCAGCAGCTCCTGGACAGGGTACAATTCACCCCTCCACTTT
CASSSWTGYNSPLHF
>TRBD2|TRBJ2-3|TRBV4-1|once
TGCGCCAGCAGCCTCCCCGGGCTAGCGGGGGGCGAATCCACAGATACGCAGTATTTT
CASSLPGLAGGESTDTQYF
>TRBD2|TRBJ2-1|TRBV7-9|-
TGTGCCAGCAGCCCGATCCGCGGGGGGCCCCGTAACAATGAGCAGTTCTTC
CASSPIRGGPRNNEQFF
>-|TRBJ2-5|TRBV5-4|once
TGTGCCAGCAGAGTTTCAGGGGCAGAGACCCAGTACTTC
CASRVSGAETQYF
>-|TRBJ1-4|TRBV6-1|-
TGTGCCAGCAGTGAAGCCCAGGGCTACGAAAAACTGTTTTTT
CASSEAQGYEKLFF
>-|TRBJ1-2|TRBV28|-
TGTGCCAGCAACCCAGGGTCATCAGCAGGCCCTGGCTACACCTTC
CASNPGSSAGPGYTF
>-|TRBJ2-3|TRBV18|-
TGTGCCAGCTCACCGAGAGTTTCGGCAGATACGCAGTATTTT
CASSPRVSADTQYF
>-|TRBJ2-5|TRBV7-9|once
TGTGCCAGCAGCTTAGGGTCAGGAGGCGGGACCCAGTACTTC
CASSLGSGGGTQYF
>-|TRBJ1-2|TRBV6-5|-
TGTGCCAGCAGTTCGAAACCCCCGCAGGGTATCGATGGCTACACCTTC
CASSSKPPQGIDGYTF
>TRBD1|TRBJ2-3|TRBV19|-
TGTGCCAGCGGAGACAGGGGTCGGGCAGATACGCAGTATTTT
CASGDRGRADTQYF
>-|TRBJ1-3|TRBV19|-
TGTGCCAGTAGTATCCACCCTAGTACCTACTCTGGAAACACCATATATTTT
CASSIHPSTYSGNTIYF
>-|TRBJ2-7|TRBV6-1|-
TGTGCCAGCAGTGAAGCCAGTTATGGCCCCTACGAGCAGTACTTC
CASSEASYGPYEQYF
>-|TRBJ1-2|TRBV2|-
TGTGCCAGCTATCTCCTTAGCTATGGCTACACCTTC
CASYLLSYGYTF
>-|TRBJ2-1|TRBV30|-
TGTGCCTGGAGTGTATGGGGGGGCATCGCTGAGCAGTTCTTC
CAWSVWGGIAEQFF
>TRBD1|TRBJ1-4|TRBV30|-
TGTGCCTGGAGTGTAATGGGGACAGGGTCTCGGAGGGGCAAACTGTTTTTT
CAWSVMGTGSRRGKLFF
>-|TRBJ2-3|TRBV7-6|-
TGTGCCAGCAGCTTAGGGGCAGGGGGACTCCCAGATACGCAGTATTTT
CASSLGAGGLPDTQYF
>TRBD1|TRBJ2-1|TRBV9|-
TGTGCCAGCAGCGGAAAGAGGGACAGCGAAATTTACCTCTCCTACAATGAGCAGTTCTTC
CASSGKRDSEIYLSYNEQFF
>TRBD1|TRBJ1-1|TRBV27|once
TGTGCCAGCAGTTTATTAGGCAGGGGGGCCACTGAAGCTTTCTTT
CASSLLGRGATEAFF
>-|TRBJ1-2|TRBV9|-
TGTGCCAGCAGCGGGGAGCGGGGCGCAGTTTATGGCTACACCTTC
CASSGERGAVYGYTF
>TRBD1|TRBJ2-7|TRBV6-1|-
TGTGCCAGCAGTGAAGGTTCAGGGGGCTCCTACGAGCAGTACTTC
CASSEGSGGSYEQYF
>TRBD2|TRBJ2-1|TRBV4-3|-
TGCGCCAGCAGCTCCCGACTAGCGGGGGTAATCGTCGAGCAGTTCTTC
CASSSRLAGVIVEQFF
>-|TRBJ1-2|TRBV5-6|-
TGTGCCAGCAGCTTGGACAGCAGCTATGGCTACACCTTC
CASSLDSSYGYTF
>-|TRBJ1-2|TRBV6-6|-
TGTGCCAGCAGACAAACCCAGGGTCATGGCTACACCTTC
CASRQTQGHGYTF
>-|TRBJ1-1|TRBV9|-
TGTGCCAGCAGCGGCTCGGGTGGAATGAACACTGAAGCTTTCTTT
CASSGSGGMNTEAFF
>-|TRBJ2-1|TRBV9|-
TGTGCCAGCAGCGTAAAGGGCATAGCGGCTTACAATGAGCAGTTCTTC
CASSVKGIAAYNEQFF
>-|TRBJ1-2|TRBV6-5|-
TGTGCCAGCAGTTCGCCCCAGAAGTCCCGCCTCGGCTACACCTTC
CASSSPQKSRLGYTF
>TRBD1|TRBJ1-5|TRBV10-1|-
TGCGCCAGCAGCAGACAGGGTGTTAAAGGGAATCAGCCCCAGCATTTT
CASSRQGVKGNQPQHF
>-|TRBJ1-2|TRBV5-1|-
TGCGCCACCTCCTATACAGGTTCTGGCTACACCTTC
CATSYTGSGYTF
>TRBD2|TRBJ2-5|TRBV4-1|-
TGCGCCAGCAGTCCTAGCGGGGGCAGACAAGAGACCCAGTACTTC
CASSPSGGRQETQYF
>-|TRBJ2-4|TRBV30|-
TGTGCCTGGAGTTGGGGGGACATTCAGTACTTC
CAWSWGDIQYF
>TRBD2|TRBJ2-3|TRBV6-4|-
TGTGCCAGCAGTGATGGGAGCGGGGGGGACACAGATACGCAGTATTTT
CASSDGSGGDTDTQYF
>-|TRBJ1-1|TRBV5-5|-
TGTGCCAGCAGCTGGAATCAGAGACACCAGAACACTGAAGCTTTCTTT
CASSWNQRHQNTEAFF
>TRBD1|TRBJ1-2|TRBV5-1|-
TGCGCCAGCAGCTATGGACCCGCCACAGGGGCCCATGGCTACACCTTC
CASSYGPATGAHGYTF
>-|TRBJ2-1|TRBV27|-
TGTGCCAGCAGTCCCCCAGGGGACCTAGAGCAGTTCTTC
CASSPPGDLEQFF
>-|TRBJ2-2|TRBV10-1|-
TGCGCCAGCAGTGATCGGGGGACAGAGAACACCGGGGAGCTGTTTTTT
CASSDRGTENTGELFF
>-|TRBJ2-7|TRBV5-1|-
TGCGCCAGCAGCTTGACAGCGGTGATTGACGAGCAGTACTTC
CASSLTAVIDEQYF
>TRBD1|TRBJ1-2|TRBV7-9|-
TGTGCCAGCAGCTCGACCTTAAAGTTGGACAGGGGGCGCGGCTACACCTTC
CASSSTLKLDRGRGYTF
>TRBD2|TRBJ2-3|TRBV7-2|-
TGTGCCAGCAGCTTATTTGGCCTACTAGCGGGGGGTGGAGATACGCAGTATTTT
CASSLFGLLAGGGDTQYF
>-|TRBJ1-5|TRBV4-1|-
TGCGCCAGCAGCCAGACCGGGGGGTTTGGGCAGCCCCAGCATTTT
CASSQTGGFGQPQHF
>-|TRBJ2-7|TRBV11-2|-
TGTGCCAGCAGCTTCGGACAGAACTACGAGCAGTACTTC
CASSFGQNYEQYF